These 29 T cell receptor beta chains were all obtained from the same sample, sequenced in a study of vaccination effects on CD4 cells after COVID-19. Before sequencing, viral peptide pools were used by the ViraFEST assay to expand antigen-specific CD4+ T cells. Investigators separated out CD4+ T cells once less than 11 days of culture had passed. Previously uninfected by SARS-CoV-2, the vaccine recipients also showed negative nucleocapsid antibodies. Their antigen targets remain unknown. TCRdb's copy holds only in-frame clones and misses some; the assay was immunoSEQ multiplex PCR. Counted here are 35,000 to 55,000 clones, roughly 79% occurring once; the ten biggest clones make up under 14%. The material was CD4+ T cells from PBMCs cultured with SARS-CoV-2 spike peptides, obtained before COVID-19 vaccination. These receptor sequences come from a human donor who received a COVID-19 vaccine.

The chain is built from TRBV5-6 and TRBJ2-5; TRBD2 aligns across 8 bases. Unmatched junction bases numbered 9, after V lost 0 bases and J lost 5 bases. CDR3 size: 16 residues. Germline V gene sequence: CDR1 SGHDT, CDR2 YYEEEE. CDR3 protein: CASSLEPGGASETQYF. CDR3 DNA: TGTGCCAGCAGCTTGGAACCCGGGGGGGCCTCCGAGACCCAGTACTTC.

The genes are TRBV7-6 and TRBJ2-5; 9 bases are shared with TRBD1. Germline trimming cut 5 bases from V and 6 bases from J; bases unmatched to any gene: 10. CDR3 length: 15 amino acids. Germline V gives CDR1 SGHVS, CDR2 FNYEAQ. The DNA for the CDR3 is TGTGCCAGCAGCGGTGGGACAGGGAATGTTAAGACCCAGTACTTC. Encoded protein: CASSGGTGNVKTQYF.

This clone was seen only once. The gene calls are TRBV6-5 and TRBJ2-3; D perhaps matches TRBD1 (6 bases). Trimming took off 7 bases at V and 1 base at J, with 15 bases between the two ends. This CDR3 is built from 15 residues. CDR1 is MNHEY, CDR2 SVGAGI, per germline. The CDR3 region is CASTFHRDRTDTQYF. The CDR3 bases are TGTGCCAGCACCTTCCACAGGGACCGCACAGATACGCAGTATTTT.

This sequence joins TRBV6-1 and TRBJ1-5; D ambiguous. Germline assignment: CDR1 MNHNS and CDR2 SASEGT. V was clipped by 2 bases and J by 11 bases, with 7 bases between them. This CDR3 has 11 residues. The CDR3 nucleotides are TGTGCCAGCAGTGAAAGGTGGGCCCAGCATTTT. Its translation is CASSERWAQHF.

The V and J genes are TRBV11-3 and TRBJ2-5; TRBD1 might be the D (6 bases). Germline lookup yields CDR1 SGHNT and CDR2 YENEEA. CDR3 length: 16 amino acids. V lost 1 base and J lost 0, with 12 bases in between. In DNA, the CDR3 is TGTGCCAGCAGCTTAGGTCTGGGGGCCAACCAAGAGACCCAGTACTTC. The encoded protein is CASSLGLGANQETQYF.

The CDR3 here is CATSDFGLAGRNEQFF. The CDR3 DNA sequence: TGTGCCACCAGTGATTTCGGACTAGCGGGGAGAAATGAGCAGTTCTTC. The rearrangement joins TRBV24-1 to TRBJ2-1, with TRBD2 identical over 12 bases. The germline V gene has CDR1 KGHDR and CDR2 SFDVKD. Unmatched junction bases numbered 4, after V lost 1 base and J lost 7 bases. CDR3 length: 16 amino acids.

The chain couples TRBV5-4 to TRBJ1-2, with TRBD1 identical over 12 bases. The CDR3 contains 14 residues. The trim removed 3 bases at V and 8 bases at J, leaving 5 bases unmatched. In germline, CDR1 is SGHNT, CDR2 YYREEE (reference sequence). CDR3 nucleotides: TGTGCCAGCAGCTCGGGACAGGGGGCAAGAGGCTACACCTTC. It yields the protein CASSSGQGARGYTF.

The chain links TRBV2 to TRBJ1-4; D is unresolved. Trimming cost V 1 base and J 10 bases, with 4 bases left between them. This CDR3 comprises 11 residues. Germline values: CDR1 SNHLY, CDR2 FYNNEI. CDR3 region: CASSEGTKLFF. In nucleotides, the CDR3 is TGTGCCAGCAGTGAAGGTACAAAACTGTTTTTT.

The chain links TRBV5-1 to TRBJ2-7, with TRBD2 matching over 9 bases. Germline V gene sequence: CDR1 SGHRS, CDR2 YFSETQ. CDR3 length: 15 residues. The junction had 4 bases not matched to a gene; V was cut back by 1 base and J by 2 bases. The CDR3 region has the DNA TGCGCCAGCAGCTTGAGCGGGGGGACCGCCTACGAGCAGTACGTC. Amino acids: CASSLSGGTAYEQYV.

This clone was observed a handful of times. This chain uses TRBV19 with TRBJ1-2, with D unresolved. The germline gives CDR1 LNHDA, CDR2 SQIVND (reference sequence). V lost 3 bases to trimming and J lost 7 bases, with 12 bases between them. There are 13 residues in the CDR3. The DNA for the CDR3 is TGTGCCAGTAGTATGGGTCAGCACCGTGGCTACACCTTC. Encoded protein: CASSMGQHRGYTF.

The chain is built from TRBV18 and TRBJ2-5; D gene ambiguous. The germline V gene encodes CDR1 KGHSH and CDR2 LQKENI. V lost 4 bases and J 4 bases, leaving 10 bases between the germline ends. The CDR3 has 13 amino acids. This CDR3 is CASSLGQVETQYF. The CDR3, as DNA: TGTGCCAGCTCACTCGGCCAAGTAGAGACCCAGTACTTC.

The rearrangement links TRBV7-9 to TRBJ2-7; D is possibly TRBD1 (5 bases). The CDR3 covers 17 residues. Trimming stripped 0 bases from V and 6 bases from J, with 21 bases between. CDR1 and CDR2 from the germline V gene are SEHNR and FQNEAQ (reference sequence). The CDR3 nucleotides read TGTGCCAGCAGCTTAGCCACAGCATCGACCAGGGCGTCCGAGCAGTACGTC. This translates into CASSLATASTRASEQYV.

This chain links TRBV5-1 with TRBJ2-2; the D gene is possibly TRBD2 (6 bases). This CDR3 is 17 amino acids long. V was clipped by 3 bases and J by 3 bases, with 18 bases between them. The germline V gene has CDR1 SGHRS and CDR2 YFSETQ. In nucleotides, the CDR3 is TGCGCCAGCAGCTCCAACCCCCTCGGGGGATACACCGGGGAGCTGTTTTTT. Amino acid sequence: CASSSNPLGGYTGELFF.

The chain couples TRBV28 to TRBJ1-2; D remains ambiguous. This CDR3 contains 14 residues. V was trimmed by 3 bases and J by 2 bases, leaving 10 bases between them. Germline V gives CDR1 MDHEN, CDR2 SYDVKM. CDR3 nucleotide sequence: TGTGCCAGCAGTTTTGTGGGGAAGAACTATGGCTACACCTTC. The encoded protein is CASSFVGKNYGYTF.

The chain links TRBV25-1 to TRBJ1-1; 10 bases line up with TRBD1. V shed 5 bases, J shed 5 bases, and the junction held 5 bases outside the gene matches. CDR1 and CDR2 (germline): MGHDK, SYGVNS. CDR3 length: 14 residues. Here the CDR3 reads CASSPTGGRTEAFF. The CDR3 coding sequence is TGTGCCAGCAGTCCGACAGGGGGCAGAACTGAAGCTTTCTTT. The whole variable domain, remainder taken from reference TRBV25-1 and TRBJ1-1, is EADIYQTPRYLVIGTGKKITLECSQTMGHDKMYWYQQDPGMELHLIHYSYGVNSTEKGDLSSESTVSRIRTEHFPLTLESARPSHTSQYLCASSPTGGRTEAFFGQGTRLTVV.

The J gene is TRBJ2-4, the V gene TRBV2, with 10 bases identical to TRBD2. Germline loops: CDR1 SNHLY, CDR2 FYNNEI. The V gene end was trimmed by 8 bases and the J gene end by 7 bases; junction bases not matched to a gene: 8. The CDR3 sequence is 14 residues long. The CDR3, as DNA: TGTGCCAGCGATCTAGCGGGGGATGGGAACATTCAGTACTTC. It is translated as CASDLAGDGNIQYF.

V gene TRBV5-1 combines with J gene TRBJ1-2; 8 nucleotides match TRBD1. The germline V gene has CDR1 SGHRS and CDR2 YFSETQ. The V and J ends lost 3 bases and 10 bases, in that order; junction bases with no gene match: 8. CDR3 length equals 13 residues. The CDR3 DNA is TGCGCCAGCAGCTGGGGACAGGAGCTCGACTACACCTTC. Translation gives CASSWGQELDYTF.

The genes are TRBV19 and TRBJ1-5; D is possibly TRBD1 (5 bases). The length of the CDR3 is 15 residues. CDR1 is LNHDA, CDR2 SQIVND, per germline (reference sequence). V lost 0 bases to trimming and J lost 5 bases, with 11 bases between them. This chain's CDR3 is CASSIDLTAHQPQHF. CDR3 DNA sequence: TGTGCCAGTAGTATAGATCTGACAGCGCATCAGCCCCAGCATTTT. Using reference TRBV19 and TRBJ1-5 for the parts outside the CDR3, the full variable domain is DGGITQSPKYLFRKEGQNVTLSCEQNLNHDAMYWYRQDPGQGLRLIYYSQIVNDFQKGDIAEGYSVSREKKESFPLTVTSAQKNPTAFYLCASSIDLTAHQPQHFGDGTRLSIL.

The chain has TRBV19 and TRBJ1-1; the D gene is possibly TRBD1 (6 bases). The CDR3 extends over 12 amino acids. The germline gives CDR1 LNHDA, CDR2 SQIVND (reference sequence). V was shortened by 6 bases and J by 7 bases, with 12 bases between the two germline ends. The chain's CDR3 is CASREQGREAFF. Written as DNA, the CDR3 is TGTGCCAGTAGAGAACAGGGCCGTGAAGCTTTCTTT.

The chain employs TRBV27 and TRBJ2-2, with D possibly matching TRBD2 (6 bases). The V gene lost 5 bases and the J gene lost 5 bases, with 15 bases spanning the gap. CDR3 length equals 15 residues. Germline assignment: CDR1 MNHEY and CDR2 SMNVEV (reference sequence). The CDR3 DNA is TGTGCCAGCAGTCGGGAACGGGGGAGTACCGGGGAGCTGTTTTTT. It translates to CASSRERGSTGELFF.

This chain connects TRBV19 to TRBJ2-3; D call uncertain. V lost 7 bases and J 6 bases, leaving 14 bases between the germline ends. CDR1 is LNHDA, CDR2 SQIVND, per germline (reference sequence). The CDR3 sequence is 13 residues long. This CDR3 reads CASIGPWMDTQYF. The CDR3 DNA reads TGTGCCAGTATAGGGCCTTGGATGGATACGCAGTATTTT.

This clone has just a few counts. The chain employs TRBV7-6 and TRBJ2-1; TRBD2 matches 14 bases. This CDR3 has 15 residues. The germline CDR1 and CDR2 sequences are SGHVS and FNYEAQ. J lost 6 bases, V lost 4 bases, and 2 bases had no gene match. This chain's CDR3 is CASSYGTSGGNEQFF. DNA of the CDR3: TGTGCCAGCAGCTATGGGACTAGCGGGGGCAATGAGCAGTTCTTC.

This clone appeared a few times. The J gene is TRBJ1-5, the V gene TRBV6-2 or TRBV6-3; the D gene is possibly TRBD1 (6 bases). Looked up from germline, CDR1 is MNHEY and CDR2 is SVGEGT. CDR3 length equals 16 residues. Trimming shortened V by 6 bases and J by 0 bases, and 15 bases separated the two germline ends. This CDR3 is CASSSRDTYSNQPQHF. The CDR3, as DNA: TGTGCCAGCAGCTCCCGGGACACTTATAGCAATCAGCCCCAGCATTTT.

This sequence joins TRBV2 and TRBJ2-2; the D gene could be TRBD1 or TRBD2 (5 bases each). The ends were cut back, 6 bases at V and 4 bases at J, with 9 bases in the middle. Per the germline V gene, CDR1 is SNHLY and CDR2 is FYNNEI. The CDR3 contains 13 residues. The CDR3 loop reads CASRGVRTGELFF. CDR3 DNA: TGTGCCAGCAGGGGGGTTCGCACCGGGGAGCTGTTTTTT.

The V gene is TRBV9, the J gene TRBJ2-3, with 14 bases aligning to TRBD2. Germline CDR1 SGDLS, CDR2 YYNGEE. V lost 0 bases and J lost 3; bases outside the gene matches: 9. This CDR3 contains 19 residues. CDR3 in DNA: TGTGCCAGCAGCGTAGAACCCCGCGGACTAGCGGGGGGTACAGATACGCAGTATTTT. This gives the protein CASSVEPRGLAGGTDTQYF.

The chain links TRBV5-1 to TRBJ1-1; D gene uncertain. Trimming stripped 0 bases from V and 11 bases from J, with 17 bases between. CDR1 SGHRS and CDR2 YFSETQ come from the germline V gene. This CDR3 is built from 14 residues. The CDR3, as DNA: TGCGCCAGCAGCTTGGCCGACCATGAGGATTGGGCTTTCTTT. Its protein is CASSLADHEDWAFF.

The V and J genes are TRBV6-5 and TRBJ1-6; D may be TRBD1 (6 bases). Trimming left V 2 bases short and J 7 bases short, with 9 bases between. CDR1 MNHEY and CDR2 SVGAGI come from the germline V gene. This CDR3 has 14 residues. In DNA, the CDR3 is TGTGCCAGCAGTTACAGAGGACAGAATTCACCCCTCCACTTT. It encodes CASSYRGQNSPLHF.

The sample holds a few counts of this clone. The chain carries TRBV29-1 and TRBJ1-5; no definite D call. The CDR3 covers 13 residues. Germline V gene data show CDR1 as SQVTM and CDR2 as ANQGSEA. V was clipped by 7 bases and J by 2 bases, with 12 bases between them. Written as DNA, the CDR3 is TGCAGCGCCACGGCTGGCGGCAATCAGCCCCAGCATTTT. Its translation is CSATAGGNQPQHF.

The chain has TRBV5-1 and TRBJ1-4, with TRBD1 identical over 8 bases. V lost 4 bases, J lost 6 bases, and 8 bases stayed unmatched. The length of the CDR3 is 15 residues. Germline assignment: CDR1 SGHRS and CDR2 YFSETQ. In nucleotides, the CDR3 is TGCGCCAGCAGCGGGACAGGCGACAATTATGAAAAACTGTTTTTT. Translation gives CASSGTGDNYEKLFF.